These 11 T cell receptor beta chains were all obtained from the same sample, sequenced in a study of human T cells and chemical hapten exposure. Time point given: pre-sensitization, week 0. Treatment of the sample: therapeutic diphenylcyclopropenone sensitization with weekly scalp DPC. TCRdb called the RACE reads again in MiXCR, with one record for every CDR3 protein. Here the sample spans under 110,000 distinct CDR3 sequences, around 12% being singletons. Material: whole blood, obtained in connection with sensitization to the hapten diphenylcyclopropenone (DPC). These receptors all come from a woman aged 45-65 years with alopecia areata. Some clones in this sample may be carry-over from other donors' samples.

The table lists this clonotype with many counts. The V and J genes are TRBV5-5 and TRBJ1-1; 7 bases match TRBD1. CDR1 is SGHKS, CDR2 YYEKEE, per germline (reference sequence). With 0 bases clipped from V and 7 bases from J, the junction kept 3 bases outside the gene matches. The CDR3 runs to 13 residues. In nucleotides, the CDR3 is TGTGCCAGCAGCTTGGCCAGGGGGATTGAAGCTTTCTTT. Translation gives CASSLARGIEAFF.

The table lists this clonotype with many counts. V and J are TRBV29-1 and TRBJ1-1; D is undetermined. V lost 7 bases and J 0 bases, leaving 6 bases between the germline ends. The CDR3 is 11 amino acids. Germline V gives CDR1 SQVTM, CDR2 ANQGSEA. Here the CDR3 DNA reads TGCAGCGCGTCCGTGAACACTGAAGCTTTCTTT. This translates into CSASVNTEAFF.

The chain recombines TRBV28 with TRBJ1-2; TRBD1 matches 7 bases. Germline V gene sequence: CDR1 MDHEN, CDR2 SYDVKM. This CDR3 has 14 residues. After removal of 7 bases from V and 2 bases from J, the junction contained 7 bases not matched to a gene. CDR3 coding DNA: TGTGCCAGCAAAACGGGACAGTTGAACTATGGCTACACCTTC. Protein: CASKTGQLNYGYTF.

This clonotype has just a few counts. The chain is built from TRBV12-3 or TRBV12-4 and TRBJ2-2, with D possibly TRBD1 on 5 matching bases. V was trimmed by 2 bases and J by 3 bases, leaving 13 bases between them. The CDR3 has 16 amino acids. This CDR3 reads CASSLMGLPDTGELFF. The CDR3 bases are TGTGCCAGCAGTTTAATGGGGCTACCTGACACCGGGGAGCTGTTTTTT.

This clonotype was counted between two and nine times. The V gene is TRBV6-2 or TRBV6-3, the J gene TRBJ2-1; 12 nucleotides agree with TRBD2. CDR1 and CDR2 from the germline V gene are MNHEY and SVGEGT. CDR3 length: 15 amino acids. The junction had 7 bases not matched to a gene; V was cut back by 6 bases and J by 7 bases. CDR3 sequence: CASSPSSGGGNEQFF. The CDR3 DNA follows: TGTGCCAGCAGCCCTTCTAGCGGGGGGGGAAATGAGCAGTTCTTC.

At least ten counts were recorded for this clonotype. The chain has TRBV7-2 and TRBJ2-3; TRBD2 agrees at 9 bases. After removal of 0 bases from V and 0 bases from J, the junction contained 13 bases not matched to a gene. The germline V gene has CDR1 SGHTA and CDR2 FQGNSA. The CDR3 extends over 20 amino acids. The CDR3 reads CASSLALAGRSSTSTDTQYF. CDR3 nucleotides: TGTGCCAGCAGCTTAGCCCTAGCGGGGCGATCCTCCACTAGCACAGATACGCAGTATTTT.

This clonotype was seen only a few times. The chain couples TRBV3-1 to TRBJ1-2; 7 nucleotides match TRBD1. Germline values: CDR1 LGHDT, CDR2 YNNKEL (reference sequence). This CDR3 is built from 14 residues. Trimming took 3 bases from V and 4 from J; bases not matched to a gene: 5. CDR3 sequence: CASSHPGTAYGYTF. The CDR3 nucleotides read TGTGCCAGCAGCCATCCCGGGACAGCCTATGGCTACACCTTC.

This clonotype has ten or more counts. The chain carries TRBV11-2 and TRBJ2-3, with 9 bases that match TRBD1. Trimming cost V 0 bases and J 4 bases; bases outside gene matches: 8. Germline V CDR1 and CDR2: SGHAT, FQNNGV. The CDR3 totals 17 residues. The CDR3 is CASSLDRVQGAADTQYF. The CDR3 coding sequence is TGTGCCAGCAGCTTAGATAGAGTACAGGGGGCGGCAGATACGCAGTATTTT.

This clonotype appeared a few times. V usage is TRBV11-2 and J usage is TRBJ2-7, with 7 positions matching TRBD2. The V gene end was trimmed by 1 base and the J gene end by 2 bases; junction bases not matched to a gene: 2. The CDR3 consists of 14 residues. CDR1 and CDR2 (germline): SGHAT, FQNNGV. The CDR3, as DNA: TGTGCCAGCAGCTTAGGGGCGGGAGCCTACGAGCAGTACTTC. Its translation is CASSLGAGAYEQYF.

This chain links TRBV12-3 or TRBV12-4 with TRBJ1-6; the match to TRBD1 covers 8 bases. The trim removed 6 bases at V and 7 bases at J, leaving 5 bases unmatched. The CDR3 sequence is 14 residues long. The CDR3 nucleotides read TGTGCCAGCAGATCCGGGACAGGAAATTCACCCCTCCACTTT. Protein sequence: CASRSGTGNSPLHF.

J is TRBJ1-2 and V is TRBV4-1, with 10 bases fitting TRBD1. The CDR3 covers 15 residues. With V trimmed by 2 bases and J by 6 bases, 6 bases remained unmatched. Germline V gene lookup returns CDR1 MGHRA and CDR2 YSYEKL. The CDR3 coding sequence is TGCGCCAGCAGCCAAAGGGGACAGGGGAAGGATGGCTACACCTTC. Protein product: CASSQRGQGKDGYTF.